The source of this T cell receptor (beta chain) is a study of identical twins. This clonotype was counted a few times. Its specificity is unknown. Study observations and caveats: Abundant cord blood beta clonotypes carried fewer insertions; memory repertoires showed none.

There are 14 residues in the CDR3. Per germline, CDR1 WSHSY and CDR2 SAAADI. The ends were cut back, 3 bases at V and 5 bases at J, with 13 bases in the middle. Unique molecular identifiers were present on the cDNA, and a universal primer site came from template switching. TCRdb recomputed calls from the 5' RACE reads with MiXCR, one row per CDR3 protein. The repertoire holds fewer than 550,000 distinct CDR3 sequences, around 15% seen once, with roughly 0.46% in the top ten. The sample was also linked to a second study, of yellow fever vaccine responses in identical twins.

This chain uses TRBV10-2 with TRBJ2-5, with D uncertain. This clonotype was obtained from a woman younger than 35 in good health. Material for sequencing was CD4+ T cells sorted from blood. CDR3 nucleotide sequence: TGCGCCAGCAGTGAATGGGAAGAACCGGAGACCCAGTACTTC. Protein sequence: CASSEWEEPETQYF.